This T cell receptor (beta chain) came from a study of PD-1 blockade in classical Hodgkin lymphoma. Background on the study: The nivolumab dose that patients received was 3 mg/kg, given intravenously every 2 weeks.

Clones were sequenced by immunoSEQ multiplex PCR, and TCRdb holds only the in-frame ones, with some missing. Here the sample spans more than 50,000 clones, about 88% being singletons. Brentuximab vedotin exposure varied among the patients, all of whom had relapsed after autologous stem cell transplantation. Whole-study results and caveats: Nivolumab starters within 1 year of ASCT were excluded. Differences between repertoires have undefined causes, possibly disease activity or prior therapy. Baseline TCR diversity was reportedly lower in newly diagnosed patients than healthy donors.

The CDR3 totals 12 residues. V was shortened by 6 bases and J by 2 bases, with 6 bases between the two germline ends. Germline V lookup: CDR1 MDHEN, CDR2 SYDVKM. Remarks on this clone: The antigen is not known.

This sample comprised peripheral blood mononuclear cells (PBMCs), obtained at baseline. The source of this sequence is a human donor with classical Hodgkin lymphoma. This sequence joins TRBV28 and TRBJ2-3; D is ambiguous. Here the CDR3 reads CASRAATDTQYF. DNA for the CDR3: TGTGCCAGCAGGGCGGCCACAGATACGCAGTATTTT.